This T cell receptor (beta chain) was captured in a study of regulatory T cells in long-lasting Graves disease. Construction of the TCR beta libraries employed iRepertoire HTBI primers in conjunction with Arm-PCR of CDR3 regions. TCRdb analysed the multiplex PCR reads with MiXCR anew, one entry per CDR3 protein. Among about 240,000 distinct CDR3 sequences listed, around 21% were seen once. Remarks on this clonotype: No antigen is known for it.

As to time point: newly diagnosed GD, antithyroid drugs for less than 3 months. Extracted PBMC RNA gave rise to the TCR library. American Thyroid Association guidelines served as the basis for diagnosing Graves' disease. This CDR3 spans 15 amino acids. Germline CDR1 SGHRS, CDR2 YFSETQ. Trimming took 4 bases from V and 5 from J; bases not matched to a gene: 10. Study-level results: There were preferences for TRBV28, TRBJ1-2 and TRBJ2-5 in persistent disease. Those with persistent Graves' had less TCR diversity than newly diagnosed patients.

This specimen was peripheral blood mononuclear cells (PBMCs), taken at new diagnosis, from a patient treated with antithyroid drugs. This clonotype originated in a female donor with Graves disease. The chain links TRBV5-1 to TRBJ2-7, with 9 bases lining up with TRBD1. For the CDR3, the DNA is TGCGCCAGCAGCCACGGCCCGGGACAGGGAGACGAGCAGTACTTC. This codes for CASSHGPGQGDEQYF.